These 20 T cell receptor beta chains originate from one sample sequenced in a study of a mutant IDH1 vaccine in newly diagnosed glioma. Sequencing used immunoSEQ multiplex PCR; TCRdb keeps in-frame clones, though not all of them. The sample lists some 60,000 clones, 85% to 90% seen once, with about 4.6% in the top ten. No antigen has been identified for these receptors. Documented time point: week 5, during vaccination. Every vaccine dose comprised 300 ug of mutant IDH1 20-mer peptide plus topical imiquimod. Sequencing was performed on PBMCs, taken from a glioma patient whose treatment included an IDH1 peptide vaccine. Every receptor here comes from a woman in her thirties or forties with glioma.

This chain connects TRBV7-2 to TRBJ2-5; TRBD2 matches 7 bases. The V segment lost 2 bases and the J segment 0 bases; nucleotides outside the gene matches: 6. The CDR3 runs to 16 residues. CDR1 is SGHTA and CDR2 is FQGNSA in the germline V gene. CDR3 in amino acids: CASSLFSGGHQETQYF. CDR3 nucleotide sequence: TGTGCCAGCAGCTTATTTTCGGGGGGACACCAAGAGACCCAGTACTTC.

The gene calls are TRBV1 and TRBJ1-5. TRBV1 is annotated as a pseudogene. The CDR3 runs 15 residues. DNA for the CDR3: TGCACCAGCAGCCAAGTCCGGGGGAGCAATCAGCCCCAGCATTTT. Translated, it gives CTSSQVRGSNQPQHF.

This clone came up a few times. The CDR3 region has the DNA TGCGCCAGCAGCCAACCGGGACAGATTAACACTGAAGCTTTCTTT. Protein product: CASSQPGQINTEAFF. The chain employs TRBV4-1 and TRBJ1-1; 7 nucleotides align to TRBD1. V shed 2 bases, J shed 2 bases, and the junction held 5 bases outside the gene matches. In germline, CDR1 is MGHRA, CDR2 YSYEKL. The CDR3 runs to 15 residues.

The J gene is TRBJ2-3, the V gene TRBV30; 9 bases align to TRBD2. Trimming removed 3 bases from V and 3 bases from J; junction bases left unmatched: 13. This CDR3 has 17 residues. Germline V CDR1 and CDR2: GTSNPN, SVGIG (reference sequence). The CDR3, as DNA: TGTGCCTGGAGCCTAGGACTTAGCGGGAGCGGGACAGATACGCAGTATTTT. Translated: CAWSLGLSGSGTDTQYF.

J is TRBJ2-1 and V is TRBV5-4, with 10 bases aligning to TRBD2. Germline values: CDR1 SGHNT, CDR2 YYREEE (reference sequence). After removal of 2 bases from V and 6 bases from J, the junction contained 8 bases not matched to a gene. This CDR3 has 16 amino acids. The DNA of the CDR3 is TGTGCCAGCAGCTTTGGCCTAGCGGGAGCGCCCAATGAGCAGTTCTTC. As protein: CASSFGLAGAPNEQFF.

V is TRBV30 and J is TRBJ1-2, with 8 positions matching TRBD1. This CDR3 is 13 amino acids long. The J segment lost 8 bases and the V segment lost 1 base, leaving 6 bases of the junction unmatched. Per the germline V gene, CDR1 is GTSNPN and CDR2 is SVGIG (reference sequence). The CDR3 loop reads CAWSENRGMGYTF. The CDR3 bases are TGTGCCTGGAGTGAAAACAGGGGGATGGGCTACACCTTC.

The CDR3 nucleotides read TGTGCCAGCAGCGCCGGGACAGGGTACAATGAGCAGTTCTTC. It codes for CASSAGTGYNEQFF. The chain links TRBV9 to TRBJ2-1, with TRBD1 matching 9 bases. There are 14 residues in the CDR3. Germline V gene lookup returns CDR1 SGDLS and CDR2 YYNGEE. Trimming removed 3 bases from V and 4 bases from J; junction bases left unmatched: 2. Supplemented by reference TRBV9 and TRBJ2-1, the full variable domain reads DSGVTQTPKHLITATGQRVTLRCSPRSGDLSVYWYQQSLDQGLQFLIQYYNGEERAKGNILERFSAQQFPDLHSELNLSSLELGDSALYFCASSAGTGYNEQFFGPGTRLTVL.

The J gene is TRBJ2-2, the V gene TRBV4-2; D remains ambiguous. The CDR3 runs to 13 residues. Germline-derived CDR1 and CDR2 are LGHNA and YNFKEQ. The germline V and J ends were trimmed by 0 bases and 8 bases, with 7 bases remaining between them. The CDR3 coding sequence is TGTGCCAGCAGCCAAGATCCACCAGGGGAGCTGTTTTTT. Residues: CASSQDPPGELFF.

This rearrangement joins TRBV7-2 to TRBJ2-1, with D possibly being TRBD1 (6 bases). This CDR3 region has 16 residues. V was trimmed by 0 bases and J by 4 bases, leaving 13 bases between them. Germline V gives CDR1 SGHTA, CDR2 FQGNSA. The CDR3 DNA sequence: TGTGCCAGCAGCTTAGCGATGGGGACACCATACAATGAGCAGTTCTTC. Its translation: CASSLAMGTPYNEQFF.

This CDR3 is CASSWDRADTEAFF. In DNA form, the CDR3 reads TGTGCCAGCAGTTGGGACAGGGCGGACACTGAAGCTTTCTTT. The rearrangement uses TRBV6-5 and TRBJ1-1; TRBD1 aligns across 9 bases. Germline values: CDR1 MNHEY, CDR2 SVGAGI. V was pared by 4 bases and J by 3 bases, with 3 bases of the junction left unmatched. The CDR3 loop spans 14 amino acids.

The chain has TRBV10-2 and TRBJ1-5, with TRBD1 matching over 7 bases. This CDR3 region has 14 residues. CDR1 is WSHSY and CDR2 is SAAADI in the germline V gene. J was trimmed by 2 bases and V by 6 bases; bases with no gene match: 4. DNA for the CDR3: TGCGCCAGCAGGCCCGGGACAGGCAATCAGCCCCAGCATTTT. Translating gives CASRPGTGNQPQHF.

CDR3 bases: TGTGCCAGCAGTTACTCGACTAGGCAGCCCCAGCATTTT. The encoded protein is CASSYSTRQPQHF. The chain couples TRBV6-6 to TRBJ1-5; no clear D. With 0 bases removed from V and 7 bases from J, the gap between germline ends came to 7 bases. The CDR3 has 13 amino acids. Germline V gene sequence: CDR1 MNHNY, CDR2 SVGAGI (reference sequence).

CDR3 in DNA: TGTGCCAGCAGTCCCCAAGGGGGGGAGCTGTTTTTT. As protein: CASSPQGGELFF. The chain has TRBV2 and TRBJ2-2; D is ambiguous. CDR1 SNHLY and CDR2 FYNNEI come from the germline V gene. Trimming shortened V by 5 bases and J by 8 bases, and 9 bases separated the two germline ends. This CDR3 has 12 residues.

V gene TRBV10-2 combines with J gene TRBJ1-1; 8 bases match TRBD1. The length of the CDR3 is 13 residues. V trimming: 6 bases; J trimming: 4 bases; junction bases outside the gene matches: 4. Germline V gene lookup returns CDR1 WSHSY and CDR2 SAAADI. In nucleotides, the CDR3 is TGCGCCAGCAGGGCAGGGGGCGGCACTGAAGCTTTCTTT. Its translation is CASRAGGGTEAFF.

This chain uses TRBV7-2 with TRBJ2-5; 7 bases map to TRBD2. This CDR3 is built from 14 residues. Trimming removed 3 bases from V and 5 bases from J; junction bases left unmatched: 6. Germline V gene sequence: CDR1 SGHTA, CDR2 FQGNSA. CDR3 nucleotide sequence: TGTGCCAGCAGCTTGAGGCGGGGGTCGGAGACCCAGTACTTC. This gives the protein CASSLRRGSETQYF.

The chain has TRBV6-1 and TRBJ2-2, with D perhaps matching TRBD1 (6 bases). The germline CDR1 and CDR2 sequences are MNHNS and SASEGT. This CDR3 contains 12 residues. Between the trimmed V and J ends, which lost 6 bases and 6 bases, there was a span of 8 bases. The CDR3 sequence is CASSTGPGELFF. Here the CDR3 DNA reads TGTGCCAGCAGCACAGGGCCCGGGGAGCTGTTTTTT.

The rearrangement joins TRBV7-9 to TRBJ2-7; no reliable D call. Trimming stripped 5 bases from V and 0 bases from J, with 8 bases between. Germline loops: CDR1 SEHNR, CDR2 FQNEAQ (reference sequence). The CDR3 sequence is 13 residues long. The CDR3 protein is CASSLPDSYEQYF. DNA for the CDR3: TGTGCCAGCAGCCTGCCGGACTCCTACGAGCAGTACTTC.

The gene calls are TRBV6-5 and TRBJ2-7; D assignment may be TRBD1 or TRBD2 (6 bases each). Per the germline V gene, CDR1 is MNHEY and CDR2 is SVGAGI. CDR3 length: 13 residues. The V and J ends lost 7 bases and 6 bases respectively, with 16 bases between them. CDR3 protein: CASTPVGGGEQYF. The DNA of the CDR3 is TGTGCCAGCACCCCGGTGGGGGGCGGCGAGCAGTACTTC.

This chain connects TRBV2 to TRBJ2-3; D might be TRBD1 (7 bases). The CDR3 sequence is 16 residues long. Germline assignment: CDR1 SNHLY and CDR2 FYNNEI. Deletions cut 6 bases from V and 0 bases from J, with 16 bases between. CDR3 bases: TGTGCCAGCAGCGGGGGACAGCCAAGAAGCACAGATACGCAGTATTTT. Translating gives CASSGGQPRSTDTQYF. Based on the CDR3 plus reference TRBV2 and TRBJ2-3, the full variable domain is EPEVTQTPSHQVTQMGQEVILRCVPISNHLYFYWYRQILGQKVEFLVSFYNNEISEKSEIFDDQFSVERPDGSNFTLKIRSTKLEDSAMYFCASSGGQPRSTDTQYFGPGTRLTVL.

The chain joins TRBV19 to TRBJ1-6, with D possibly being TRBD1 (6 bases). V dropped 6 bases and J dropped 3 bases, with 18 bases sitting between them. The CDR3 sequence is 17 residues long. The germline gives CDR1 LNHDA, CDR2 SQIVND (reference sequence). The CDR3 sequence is CASRDGQGHHYNSPLHF. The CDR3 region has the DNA TGTGCCAGTAGGGATGGGCAGGGACATCACTATAATTCACCCCTCCACTTT. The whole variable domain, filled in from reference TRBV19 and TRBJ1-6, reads DGGITQSPKYLFRKEGQNVTLSCEQNLNHDAMYWYRQDPGQGLRLIYYSQIVNDFQKGDIAEGYSVSREKKESFPLTVTSAQKNPTAFYLCASRDGQGHHYNSPLHFGNGTRLTVT.